A selection of T cell receptor beta chains follows, all from one sample in a study of blood T cells in healthy people across ages. TCRdb re-analysed the 5' RACE reads in MiXCR, keeping a single row per CDR3 protein. The sample shows approximately 1.5 million distinct CDR3 sequences, roughly 30% of them seen only once. Sequences were obtained from blood. These receptors were obtained from a woman in her twenties or thirties in good health. Both conserved end residues are part of each CDR3. D genes are given only for firm matches. Clone size appears in some rows only: once, few, many, or a class for an expanded clone.

D	J	size	V	DNA	CDR3
NA	TRBJ1-1	NA	TRBV5-1	TGCGCCAGCCACGTGGGAACACAAGCTTTCTTT	CASHVGTQAFF
TRBD2	TRBJ2-1	few	TRBV3-1	TGTGCCAGCAGTCGGACTAGCCTATACGGCAATGAGCAGTTCTTC	CASSRTSLYGNEQFF
NA	TRBJ1-2	NA	TRBV30	TGTGCCTGGACAAGGAACTATGGCTACACCTTC	CAWTRNYGYTF
TRBD2	TRBJ2-1	many	TRBV12-3/TRBV12-4	TGTGCCAGCAGTGTAGCGGGGGGCTACAATGAGCAGTTCTTC	CASSVAGGYNEQFF
NA	TRBJ2-7	NA	TRBV28	TGTGCCAGCGGGGACGGAGCCTACGAGCAGTACTTC	CASGDGAYEQYF
TRBD2	TRBJ2-1	NA	TRBV18	TGTGCCAGCTCACCACCCCTGGAGCGGGAGGGATACAATGAGCAGTTCTTC	CASSPPLEREGYNEQFF
NA	TRBJ2-7	NA	TRBV27	TGTGCCAGCAGTTTAGTATTCAGGGTCGAGCAGTACTTC	CASSLVFRVEQYF
NA	TRBJ2-3	few	TRBV6-1	TGTGCCAGCAGTGAGCCAGGGAACACAGATACGCAGTATTTT	CASSEPGNTDTQYF
NA	TRBJ2-7	NA	TRBV20-1	TGCAATGCTCCCCTCCTTGCGAGCCCTTACGAGCAGTACTTC	CNAPLLASPYEQYF
NA	TRBJ2-3	NA	TRBV20-1	TGCAGTAGCCGGGGGGGACAGCACACAGATACGCAGTATTTT	CSSRGGQHTDTQYF
TRBD2	TRBJ2-7	NA	TRBV6-1	TGTGCCAGCAGTGAGGGGCCACCAGGACTAGCGGTACCCTACGAGCAGTACTTC	CASSEGPPGLAVPYEQYF
NA	TRBJ1-1	NA	TRBV29-1	TGCAGCGTTCGCGGCAGCAACACTGAAGCTTTCTTT	CSVRGSNTEAFF
TRBD2	TRBJ2-3	few	TRBV20-1	TGCAGTGTCCAGACTAGCGGGACGGCAGATACGCAGTATTTT	CSVQTSGTADTQYF
NA	TRBJ2-6	NA	TRBV4-1	TGCGCCAGCAGCCAAGATGAAGGTGGGGGGGCGAGCGGGGCCGACGTCCTGACTTTC	CASSQDEGGGASGADVLTF
NA	TRBJ2-5	many	TRBV29-1	TGCAGCGTTAGCCCCCTAGAAAGAGAGACCCAGTACTTC	CSVSPLERETQYF
NA	TRBJ2-5	few	TRBV11-2	TGTGCCAGCAGCTTAACGGGGGAACCCGGGAATGAGCAGTACTTC	CASSLTGEPGNEQYF
NA	TRBJ2-1	NA	TRBV7-2	TGTGCCAGCAGCTTGGGAGACTCCTTGAATGAGCAGTTCTTC	CASSLGDSLNEQFF
TRBD2	TRBJ2-5	NA	TRBV6-1	TGTGCCAGCCGGGGAGGGTCGCAAGAGACCCAGTACTTC	CASRGGSQETQYF
NA	TRBJ2-5	few	TRBV29-1	TGCAGCGTTTTCCGGGACCAAGAGACCCAGTACTTC	CSVFRDQETQYF
NA	TRBJ2-7	NA	TRBV9	TGTGCCAGCAGCGGAGGACGGAAAAGGGACGAGCAGTACTTC	CASSGGRKRDEQYF
NA	TRBJ1-1	NA	TRBV20-1	TGCAGTGCTAGAGAAACCGAGGGGAGGAACACTGAAGCTTTCTTT	CSARETEGRNTEAFF
NA	TRBJ1-6	few	TRBV7-9	TGTGCCAGCAGCTTGGGTCTGCCAGGGCATTCACCCCTCCACTTT	CASSLGLPGHSPLHF
NA	TRBJ2-6	once	TRBV11-2	TGTGCCAGCAGCTCCCCGTATGGGGCCAACGTCCTGACTTTC	CASSSPYGANVLTF
NA	TRBJ1-1	few	TRBV7-9	TGTGCCAGCAGCTCATCCCACGGGGGGCACACTGAAGCTTTCTTT	CASSSSHGGHTEAFF
NA	TRBJ1-5	NA	TRBV5-6	TGTGCCAGCAGCTTGTTTGAGGGATCGGGAGCCTTCAATCAGCCCCAGCATTTT	CASSLFEGSGAFNQPQHF
NA	TRBJ2-2	few	TRBV20-1	TGCAGTGCTAGACCCTGGGTGCGGACGAACACCGGGGAGCTGTTTTTT	CSARPWVRTNTGELFF
NA	TRBJ2-3	NA	TRBV6-1	TGTGCCAGCAGTGAAGCGGGGACCGCGCGCTTCACAGATACGCAGTATTTT	CASSEAGTARFTDTQYF
NA	TRBJ2-7	NA	TRBV7-2	TGTGCCAGCAGCTTAGGAAGTGGGGGGTCCTTCAGCGAGCAGTACTTC	CASSLGSGGSFSEQYF
NA	TRBJ1-2	NA	TRBV5-1	TGCGCCAGCAGCTTTGCCTCGGGGGAAGGAGTCGGCTACACCTTC	CASSFASGEGVGYTF
NA	TRBJ1-1	NA	TRBV27	TGTGCCAGCAGTCTAGAAAGTGGAAACACTGAAGCTTTCTTT	CASSLESGNTEAFF
NA	TRBJ2-7	few	TRBV7-9	TGTGCCAGCAGCTCCCCCGTCGGGGACGAGCAGTACTTC	CASSSPVGDEQYF
NA	TRBJ2-4	few	TRBV2	TGTGCCAGCACTCCAGGACTCACCTTAGTATTTCAGTACTTC	CASTPGLTLVFQYF
TRBD1	TRBJ2-7	NA	TRBV5-1	TGCGCCAGCAACTTGGCGGCGAGGACAGGGACAATCTACGAGCAGTACTTC	CASNLAARTGTIYEQYF
TRBD1	TRBJ2-4	few	TRBV20-1	TGCAGTGCTAGAGCCCCGTGGGACAGGGCTTTTATTCAGTACTTC	CSARAPWDRAFIQYF
NA	TRBJ1-1	few	TRBV10-3	TGTGCCATCTCCCCGGCCGAAGACACTGAAGCTTTCTTT	CAISPAEDTEAFF
NA	TRBJ2-5	many	TRBV20-1	TGCAGTGCTGGGCAAACCGGGGCAGAGACCCAGTACTTC	CSAGQTGAETQYF
TRBD2	TRBJ2-3	few	TRBV20-1	TGCAGTGCTACTCGGGGGGGTCCCACAGATACGCAGTATTTT	CSATRGGPTDTQYF
NA	TRBJ1-4	NA	TRBV5-1	TGCGCCAGCAGCTTGGGAGGACAGACGAATGAAAAACTGTTTTTT	CASSLGGQTNEKLFF
NA	TRBJ2-7	NA	TRBV19	TGTGCCAGTTCTCGGGGGTCCCGGGATTCCTACGAGCAGTACTTC	CASSRGSRDSYEQYF
NA	TRBJ2-1	NA	TRBV7-4	TGTGCCAACCCGAGGGGTCCGGGACGCGAAAATGAGCAGTTCTTC	CANPRGPGRENEQFF
TRBD2	TRBJ2-7	NA	TRBV7-2	TGTGCCAGCAGCGTCGGACTAGCGGGGACCTCCTACGAGCAGTACTTC	CASSVGLAGTSYEQYF
NA	TRBJ2-5	few	TRBV20-1	TGCAGTGCTAGCGGACTGAGTAAAGAGACCCAGTACTTC	CSASGLSKETQYF
NA	TRBJ2-7	many	TRBV29-1	TGCAGCGTTGCGCTGGCGCGGGGATCCTACGAGCAGTACTTC	CSVALARGSYEQYF
NA	TRBJ1-1	NA	TRBV3-1	TGTGCCAGCAGGCTTGGTCTTCAGGGCACTGAAGCTTTCTTT	CASRLGLQGTEAFF
NA	TRBJ2-1	NA	TRBV9	TGTGCCAGCAGCGTAGGGGGGGGCTCCTTTCTTGAGCAGTTCTTC	CASSVGGGSFLEQFF
TRBD2	TRBJ2-7	many	TRBV12-3/TRBV12-4	TGTGCCAGCAGTTTAAATCTGGGAGGGGAGCAGTACTTC	CASSLNLGGEQYF
NA	TRBJ2-5	few	TRBV3-1	TGTGCCAGCAGCCCCTCTGTGGGCCAGCGGACCCAGTACTTC	CASSPSVGQRTQYF
TRBD2	TRBJ2-5	NA	TRBV29-1	TGCAGCCTAAGGGCGGGGGGGCAAGAGACCCAGTACTTC	CSLRAGGQETQYF
NA	TRBJ2-7	few	TRBV5-1	TGCGCCAGCAGCAACCGGGATGGAGGTTTTTACGAGCAGTACTTC	CASSNRDGGFYEQYF
NA	TRBJ2-3	NA	TRBV7-2	TGTGCCAGCAGCTTAAGGTGGGACCATCGCACAGATACGCAGTATTTT	CASSLRWDHRTDTQYF
NA	TRBJ2-5	NA	TRBV10-2	TGCGCCAGCAGTGAGACGACTAGTGGAGAGACCCAGTACTTC	CASSETTSGETQYF
TRBD2	TRBJ2-1	few	TRBV7-2	TGTGCCAGCAGCTTACGGACTAGCGACGACAATGAGCAGTTCTTC	CASSLRTSDDNEQFF
NA	TRBJ2-7	NA	TRBV9	TGTGCCAGCAGCAAGTACGCGGGGGCTGTTGTCTACGAGCAGTACTTC	CASSKYAGAVVYEQYF
TRBD1	TRBJ2-5	NA	TRBV29-1	TGCAGCTCCAGGGGGCGCCAAGAGACCCAGTACTTC	CSSRGRQETQYF
TRBD2	TRBJ2-5	NA	TRBV28	TGTGCCAGCAGCCTAGGTCGGGGGGGAATTAAAGAGACCCAGTACTTC	CASSLGRGGIKETQYF
NA	TRBJ2-1	NA	TRBV20-1	TGCAGTGCTAGGGATATAGCGGAGAGGGGCAATGAGCAGTTCTTC	CSARDIAERGNEQFF
NA	TRBJ2-7	NA	TRBV5-6	TGTGCCAGCAGCTTAGCGGTGCTGAGCGAGCAGTACTTC	CASSLAVLSEQYF
TRBD1	TRBJ2-4	few	TRBV2	TGTGCCAGCAGCGGGACAGGGACCAAAAACATTCAGTACTTC	CASSGTGTKNIQYF
NA	TRBJ1-2	NA	TRBV4-1	TGCGCCAGCAGCCGATACCGGGGGGACAACTATGGCTACACCTTC	CASSRYRGDNYGYTF
NA	TRBJ1-4	NA	TRBV20-1	TGCAGCGCTAGGGAGGGGGGATCACTGTTTTTT	CSAREGGSLFF